This record concerns one T cell receptor (beta chain) sequence. Germline V gives CDR1 SGHDN, CDR2 FVKESK. The CDR3 has 16 amino acids. V was pared by 4 bases and J by 4 bases, with 18 bases between. Only in-frame clones appear in the TCRdb table, and some are missing; sequencing was by immunoSEQ multiplex PCR. The sample contains tens of thousands of clones, 88% of which appear only once. This sample stems from a study of blood T cell repertoires in COVID-19. J is TRBJ2-3 and V is TRBV14; no clear D. The sequence derives from a human donor in a cohort sampled during active COVID-19. The sample taken for sequencing was peripheral blood. The CDR3 reads CASSRDVPRSADTQYF. The DNA for the CDR3 is TGTGCCAGCAGCCGAGACGTCCCGCGCTCCGCAGATACGCAGTATTTT.